The present T cell receptor beta chain was sequenced within a study of response to subunit inactivated influenza vaccine. The CDR3 consists of 14 residues. V was clipped by 2 bases and J by 3 bases; unmatched bases: 2. The V gene's germline CDR1 is MNHEY and CDR2 SMNVEV (reference sequence). TCRdb called the RT-PCR reads again in MiXCR, with one record for every CDR3 protein. The sample yields about 480,000 distinct CDR3 sequences, over 25% seen once. This clonotype was obtained from a man aged 50 to 59 who received an inactivated influenza vaccine. The chain carries TRBV27 and TRBJ2-7; TRBD2 aligns across 9 bases. Sequenced here: CD4+ T cells sorted from PBMCs, sampled 5 days after vaccination. The CDR3 DNA is TGTGCCAGCAGTTTACGCGGGAGGGACTACGAGCAGTACTTC. Translating it yields CASSLRGRDYEQYF.